This T cell receptor beta chain was documented in a study of T cells after yellow fever vaccination. The overall study: Where fractions had low cell numbers, libraries were prepared from them with the SMART-Seq v4 Ultra Low Input RNA kit. Study conclusions and caveats: It was the secondary response that reached its peak faster, day 5 versus 15, but it was weaker.

Notes on this clonotype: Its target is not known.

One entry per CDR3 protein results from TCRdb running MiXCR on the 5' RACE reads. The sample yields some 320,000 distinct CDR3 sequences, 3.5% to 4.5% seen once. Between the trimmed V and J ends, which lost 0 bases and 1 base, there was a span of 16 bases. The CDR3 has 17 residues. Germline assignment: CDR1 SGHRS and CDR2 YFSETQ. The sample consisted of PBMCs, taken 15 days after the yellow fever booster vaccination. This chain links TRBV5-1 with TRBJ1-2; tentatively, D is TRBD1 (5 bases). The origin of this receptor is a man aged 18 to 35 who received the YFV17D yellow fever vaccine. DNA for the CDR3: TGCGCCAGCAGCTTGGGGCCGGGGCAGACCCTTAACTATGGCTACACCTTC. It encodes CASSLGPGQTLNYGYTF.